The present entry profiles one T cell receptor (beta chain) with its context. What it binds is not known. This entry comes from a study of identical twins. The study, taken as a whole, reports: Twin pairs' shared out-of-frame alpha sequences were enriched in low generation probability. Twins' excess sharing was less marked for out-of-frame beta sequences. Conclusions relied on cross-sectional statistical analysis, not following the same donors.

MiXCR was run by TCRdb on the 5' RACE reads, yielding one entry per CDR3 protein. The table includes roughly 690,000 distinct CDR3 sequences, over 5% detected once. The CDR3 has 15 residues. Germline V gene sequence: CDR1 KGHSH, CDR2 LQKENI. V was pared by 3 bases and J by 6 bases, with 7 bases of the junction left unmatched. The sequenced sample was naive T cells sorted from blood. The sequence was collected from a man between 18 and 29 years old in good health. This chain uses TRBV18 with TRBJ2-3, with 9 bases that match TRBD1. The CDR3: CASSPGQGLIDTQYF. In DNA, the CDR3 is TGTGCCAGCTCACCGGGACAGGGCCTGATTGATACGCAGTATTTT.